This is a list of T cell receptor beta chains from one sample in a study of cytomegalovirus exposure and HLA in healthy donors. Produced via immunoSEQ multiplex PCR; TCRdb's table is partial and in-frame only. Here the sample spans some 200,000 clones, approximately 78% being singletons. The material sequenced was PBMCs. The receptor source for this set is a woman in her fifties or sixties in good health and CMV-seropositive. CDR3s include the opening cysteine and the closing phenylalanine or tryptophan. D genes are given only for firm matches. For some rows the clone size is stated as once, few or many, or as a class when expanded; others skip it.

abundance	d_gene	j_gene	v_gene	CDR3aa	CDR3nt
.	.	TRBJ2-7	TRBV13	CASSLLFGEQYF	TGTGCCAGCAGCTTACTTTTCGGCGAGCAGTACTTC
.	TRBD1	TRBJ2-7	TRBV19	CASSVRGQGVYEQYF	TGTGCCAGTAGTGTCAGGGGACAGGGGGTCTACGAGCAGTACTTC
.	.	TRBJ2-3	TRBV7-2	CASSHRDYQPFTDTQYF	TGTGCCAGCAGCCACAGGGACTACCAGCCTTTCACAGATACGCAGTATTTT
once	.	TRBJ2-7	TRBV27	CASSLRVAGDSYEQYF	TGTGCCAGCAGTTTACGAGTAGCCGGGGACTCCTACGAGCAGTACTTC
.	.	TRBJ2-7	TRBV30	CAWSPRLGLDLYEQYF	TGTGCCTGGAGTCCGCGACTAGGTTTGGATCTTTACGAGCAGTACTTC
few	TRBD1	TRBJ2-7	TRBV19	CASSILGTGGGEQYF	TGTGCCAGTAGTATACTGGGGACAGGGGGAGGCGAGCAGTACTTC
.	TRBD1	TRBJ1-5	TRBV10-3	CAISGDRGSNQPQHF	TGTGCCATCAGTGGGGACAGGGGCTCCAATCAGCCCCAGCATTTT
.	.	TRBJ1-4	TRBV4-1	CASSQVPGLTNEKLFF	TGCGCCAGCAGCCAAGTACCGGGACTGACTAATGAAAAACTGTTTTTT
.	TRBD2	TRBJ2-1	TRBV5-1	CASSLAGLAGNEQFF	TGCGCCAGCAGCTTGGCCGGACTAGCGGGCAATGAGCAGTTCTTC
once	.	TRBJ2-7	TRBV5-1	CASSLSYTGVSSYEQYF	TGCGCCAGCAGCTTGTCCTATACGGGGGTCTCCTCCTACGAGCAGTACTTC
.	.	TRBJ1-4	TRBV30	CAWSSRGGAAEKLFF	TGTGCCTGGAGTTCGCGGGGGGGGGCCGCTGAAAAACTGTTTTTT
few	.	TRBJ2-1	TRBV7-3	CASSLRGPLGGDYNEQFF	TGTGCCAGCAGCTTAAGAGGCCCCCTGGGCGGGGACTACAATGAGCAGTTCTTC
.	TRBD1	TRBJ1-1	TRBV27	CASSGRQGRTEAFF	TGTGCCAGCAGTGGTAGACAGGGCCGCACTGAAGCTTTCTTT
.	TRBD2	TRBJ2-7	TRBV18	CASSPGLAGDPEQYF	TGTGCCAGCTCACCTGGACTAGCGGGAGACCCCGAGCAGTACTTC
.	TRBD2	TRBJ2-7	TRBV29-1	CSVAPRLAGTTYF	TGCAGCGTTGCCCCAAGACTAGCGGGGACAACCTACTTC
.	.	TRBJ2-2	TRBV7-8	CASSFSRRGSANTGELFF	TGTGCCAGCAGCTTCTCCCGGAGAGGGAGCGCGAACACCGGGGAGCTGTTTTTT
.	TRBD1	TRBJ2-7	TRBV19	CASSPRTGGRYEQYF	TGTGCCAGTAGTCCCCGGACAGGGGGAAGATACGAGCAGTACTTC
.	.	TRBJ1-1	TRBV5-6	CASSFQGRTEAFF	TGTGCCAGCAGCTTCCAGGGTCGGACTGAAGCTTTCTTT
.	TRBD1	TRBJ1-4	TRBV19	CASSHGQAPNEKLFF	TGTGCCAGTAGCCATGGACAGGCTCCTAATGAAAAACTGTTTTTT
once	TRBD2	TRBJ2-1	TRBV4-1	CASSQGGGDTNNEQFF	TGCGCCAGCAGCCAAGGGGGGGGAGACACCAACAATGAGCAGTTCTTC
.	TRBD2	TRBJ2-1	TRBV11-2	CASSLGRLAGATGRNEQFF	TGTGCCAGCAGCTTAGGCCGACTAGCGGGAGCTACGGGGCGCAATGAGCAGTTCTTC
.	TRBD1	TRBJ1-1	TRBV18	CASSPKDRGRVTEAFF	TGTGCCAGCTCACCCAAGGACAGGGGGCGAGTTACTGAAGCTTTCTTT
.	TRBD1	TRBJ2-6	TRBV7-2	CASSPRQGGGANVLTF	TGTGCCAGCAGCCCTCGACAGGGCGGTGGGGCCAACGTCCTGACTTTC
.	.	TRBJ1-5	TRBV28	CASVEGGGANQPQHF	TGTGCCAGTGTAGAGGGGGGGGGCGCAAATCAGCCCCAGCATTTT
.	TRBD2	TRBJ2-3	TRBV18	CASSPLGGLAASPDTQYF	TGTGCCAGCTCACCACTCGGGGGACTAGCGGCCTCCCCAGATACGCAGTATTTT
.	TRBD1	TRBJ1-1	TRBV28	CASSRQGFGEAFF	TGTGCCAGCAGCCGACAGGGGTTTGGGGAAGCTTTCTTT
few	.	TRBJ1-5	TRBV2	CASSEFVYSNQPQHF	TGTGCCAGCAGTGAATTCGTTTATAGCAATCAGCCCCAGCATTTT
once	TRBD2	TRBJ2-2	TRBV10-3	CAISESSGVDTGELFF	TGTGCCATCAGTGAGTCAAGCGGGGTGGACACCGGGGAGCTGTTTTTT
.	TRBD1	TRBJ1-2	TRBV4-1	CASSPWGTGEGYGYTF	TGCGCCAGCAGCCCCTGGGGGACAGGGGAGGGCTATGGCTACACCTTC
few	TRBD1	TRBJ2-7	TRBV14	CASSQEEPGQGAYEQYF	TGTGCCAGCAGCCAAGAGGAGCCGGGACAGGGGGCCTACGAGCAGTACTTC
.	.	TRBJ2-7	TRBV28	CASTTSVHEQYF	TGTGCCAGCACCACTTCCGTCCACGAGCAGTACTTC
.	TRBD1	TRBJ1-5	TRBV5-1	CASSPGTGSQPQHF	TGCGCCAGCAGTCCCGGGACAGGGTCTCAGCCCCAGCATTTT
few	.	TRBJ2-3	TRBV25-1	CASTGMGTDTQYF	TGTGCCAGCACCGGGATGGGGACAGATACGCAGTATTTT
once	TRBD1	TRBJ1-6	TRBV6-1	CASNPGQGFSPLHF	TGTGCCAGCAACCCGGGACAGGGCTTTTCACCCCTCCACTTT
.	.	TRBJ1-1	TRBV6-6	CASVHNTEAFF	TGTGCCAGCGTACACAACACTGAAGCTTTCTTT
.	.	TRBJ2-5	TRBV2	CASSELHQETQYF	TGTGCCAGCAGTGAGCTGCACCAGGAGACCCAGTACTTC
.	.	TRBJ2-2	TRBV27	CASRSDSYTGELFF	TGTGCCAGCAGGTCGGACAGTTACACCGGGGAGCTGTTTTTT
.	.	TRBJ2-3	TRBV11-2	CASSFTREDTQYF	TGTGCCAGCAGCTTTACTAGGGAAGATACGCAGTATTTT
.	.	TRBJ2-7	TRBV27	CASSGAGSFEQYF	TGTGCCAGCAGCGGTGCAGGGTCCTTTGAGCAGTACTTC
.	TRBD2	TRBJ2-3	TRBV7-2	CASSQLAGITDTQYF	TGTGCCAGCAGCCAACTAGCGGGGATCACAGATACGCAGTATTTT
.	TRBD1	TRBJ2-3	TRBV19	CASSPGQGIGTDTQYF	TGTGCCAGTAGTCCCGGACAGGGAATAGGCACAGATACGCAGTATTTT
.	.	TRBJ2-6	TRBV6-1	CASSVGSSGANGLTF	TGTGCCAGCAGTGTCGGAAGCTCTGGGGCCAACGGCCTGACTTTC
.	.	TRBJ1-2	TRBV5-6	CASSFDRQGRGYTF	TGTGCCAGCAGCTTCGATCGCCAGGGTCGGGGCTACACCTTC
.	TRBD2	TRBJ2-2	TRBV27	CASSGTTNTGELFF	TGTGCCAGCTCCGGGACTACCAACACCGGGGAGCTGTTTTTT
few	TRBD1	TRBJ1-4	TRBV25-1	CASSEPGQSEKLFF	TGTGCCAGCAGTGAACCGGGACAGAGTGAAAAACTGTTTTTT